The 7 T cell receptor beta chains presented below share a single source sample, sequenced in a study of OX40 agonist ivuxolimab in advanced cancers. Libraries were prepared by immunoSEQ multiplex PCR; TCRdb keeps only in-frame clonotypes and omits some of them. The data contain around 62,000 clones, around 87% of them seen just once; the ten biggest clones take up approximately 0.39%. The sequences come from CD4+ or CD8+ T cells sorted from blood, collected in a trial of the OX40 agonist ivuxolimab. The origin of the receptors is an adult with an advanced solid tumor such as melanoma, head and neck, liver or kidney cancer.

This clone was seen only a few times. The chain has TRBV4-1 and TRBJ1-5, with D possibly being TRBD1 (6 bases). Germline loops: CDR1 MGHRA, CDR2 YSYEKL. The CDR3 extends over 17 amino acids. Trimming removed 0 bases at V and 3 bases at J, with 15 bases between. The CDR3 here is CASSQDRGSWDNQPQHF. CDR3 sequence (DNA): TGCGCCAGCAGCCAAGACAGGGGTAGTTGGGACAATCAGCCCCAGCATTTT.

Worth noting for this clone: The junction departs from the called germline gene at one end, perhaps through a read error. The chain couples TRBV6-1 to TRBJ1-6; 8 nucleotides match TRBD1. Germline CDR1 MNHNS, CDR2 SASEGT. This CDR3 has 15 residues. The CDR3: CASSDGQGYNSPPHF. DNA of the CDR3: TGTGCCAGCAGTGACGGACAGGGCTATAATTCACCCCCCCACTTT.

The chain combines TRBV27 with TRBJ2-2; perhaps TRBD2 as D (5 bases). This CDR3 is built from 15 residues. The V and J ends lost 3 bases and 5 bases respectively, with 13 bases between them. Germline V gene lookup returns CDR1 MNHEY and CDR2 SMNVEV (reference sequence). As DNA, the CDR3 is TGTGCCAGCAGTTTCCTCCTTCGGGAAACCGGGGAGCTGTTTTTT. Protein: CASSFLLRETGELFF.

With regard to this clone: Sequence at one end of the junction differs from germline and may be a read error. V usage is TRBV7-7 and J usage is TRBJ2-5, with TRBD2 identical over 8 bases. Germline V gene lookup returns CDR1 SSHAT and CDR2 FNYEAQ (reference sequence). The CDR3 is made up of 14 amino acids. CDR3 sequence: CASSLAGLGETQYF. CDR3 in DNA: TGTGCTAGCAGCCTAGCGGGCCTGGGAGAGACCCAGTACTTC.

The chain employs TRBV29-1 and TRBJ1-2; perhaps TRBD1 as D (5 bases). V lost 2 bases and J lost 8, with 18 bases in between. This CDR3 has 14 residues. CDR1 is SQVTM, CDR2 ANQGSEA, per germline. CDR3 residues: CSVETWDRGGGYTF. In DNA, the CDR3 is TGCAGCGTTGAAACCTGGGACCGGGGAGGGGGCTACACCTTC.

The chain employs TRBV10-3 and TRBJ2-2; 10 bases match TRBD2. The V and J ends lost 4 bases and 7 bases, in that order; junction bases with no gene match: 9. This CDR3 region has 16 residues. From germline, CDR1 is ENHRY and CDR2 SYGVKD. The CDR3 DNA sequence: TGTGCCATCAGTGGCGCCAGCGGGGGGGCGGTCGGGGAGCTGTTTTTT. Encoded protein: CAISGASGGAVGELFF.

A word on this clone: Its ends do not fully match the called genes, so a read error is possible. CDR3: CASSARGQTRMNTGELFF. The CDR3 region has the DNA TGTGCTAGCAGCGCACGTGGACAGACACGGATGAACACCGGGGAGCTGTTTTTT. This rearrangement joins TRBV7-7 to TRBJ2-2; weak D call: TRBD1 (6 bases). The CDR3 covers 18 residues. Germline V CDR1 and CDR2: SSHAT, FNYEAQ (reference sequence).